This is a list of T cell receptor beta chains from one sample in a study of blood T cell repertoires in COVID-19. Profiling relied on immunoSEQ multiplex PCR, and the TCRdb table lists in-frame clones only, not all of them. Altogether 200,000 to 250,000 clones are present, more than 65% being singletons, with the ten largest covering roughly 3%. Source material: peripheral blood. The receptors stem from a woman aged 25 to 39 who had recovered from COVID-19. CDR3s include the opening cysteine and the closing phenylalanine or tryptophan. Fields, in order: D gene, CDR3 length, V gene, J gene, clone size, CDR3 DNA, CDR3 protein. A D gene is named only where the DNA matches it firmly. A clone size is listed for some rows: how often the clone was seen (once, few, many), or a class if it is expanded.

>TRBD2|15|TRBV5-1|TRBJ2-1|once
TGCGCCAGCAGCGCGGGGTATCTGCGGGAGGGTGAGCAGTTCTTC
CASSAGYLREGEQFF
>.|16|TRBV19|TRBJ2-5|.
TGTGCCAGTAGTCCTTGGCCAGGGAGGCCCCAAGAGACCCAGTACTTC
CASSPWPGRPQETQYF
>.|15|TRBV10-1|TRBJ2-7|few
TGCGCCAGACCAAGACAGGACCAATTTAGATACGAGCAGTACTTC
CARPRQDQFRYEQYF
>TRBD1|18|TRBV28|TRBJ2-6|.
TGTGCCAGCACCATGCGGGACAGGGGGGATTGGGGGGCCAACGTCCTGACTTTC
CASTMRDRGDWGANVLTF
>.|12|TRBV29-1|TRBJ1-1|.
TGCAGCGTTTACAGGCAGAACACTGAAGCTTTCTTT
CSVYRQNTEAFF
>.|16|TRBV6-5|TRBJ1-3|.
TGTGCCAGCAGTTACTTTACCAGTCCCTCTGGAAACACCATATATTTT
CASSYFTSPSGNTIYF
>.|15|TRBV5-1|TRBJ2-7|few
TGCGCCAGCAGCCCACAGCCCTCCTCCCTCTACGAGCAGTACTTC
CASSPQPSSLYEQYF
>TRBD2|16|TRBV5-1|TRBJ2-3|.
TGCGCCAGCAGCTTGGAAGCGGGAGGGCCGGGAGATACGCAGTATTTT
CASSLEAGGPGDTQYF
>TRBD2|15|TRBV19|TRBJ2-1|.
TGTGCCACCACCCCTCTAGCGGGAGGCTACAATGAGCAGTTCTTC
CATTPLAGGYNEQFF
>.|16|TRBV7-9|TRBJ1-4|.
TGTGCCAGCAGCTTAGCGAAACAGGGACCCAGCGGAAAACTGTTTTTT
CASSLAKQGPSGKLFF
>TRBD1|16|TRBV24-1|TRBJ1-4|.
TGTGCCACCAGTGATCCCGGACAGGGGCCTAATGAAAAACTGTTTTTT
CATSDPGQGPNEKLFF
>TRBD1|13|TRBV19|TRBJ2-3|.
TGTGCCAGTAGTGACGACAGGGGAGATACGCAGTATTTT
CASSDDRGDTQYF
>.|12|TRBV28|TRBJ2-7|.
TGTGCCAGCAGTTCAACAGGGCCTTGGTCGTACTTC
CASSSTGPWSYF
>.|15|TRBV4-2|TRBJ1-5|.
TGTGCCAGCAGCCAAGATCAGGACAGTTATCAGCCCCAGCATTTT
CASSQDQDSYQPQHF
>.|16|TRBV3-1/TRBV3-2|TRBJ1-6|.
TGTGCCAGCAGCCAAGTCGGGAGCTCCTATAATTCACCCCTCCACTTT
CASSQVGSSYNSPLHF
>.|14|TRBV7-9|TRBJ1-5|once
TGTGCCAGCAGCGCAACAGGGAGCAATCAGCCCCAGCATTTT
CASSATGSNQPQHF
>TRBD2|13|TRBV12-5|TRBJ2-3|.
TGTGCTAGTGAGCGGGGAAGCACAGATACGCAGTATTTT
CASERGSTDTQYF
>.|12|TRBV28|TRBJ1-1|.
TGTGCCAGCAGCGTAGGGGTATCTGAAGCTTTCTTT
CASSVGVSEAFF
>TRBD2|14|TRBV29-1|TRBJ2-1|.
TGCAGCGTAGGACTAGCGGGAGGTTACAATGAGCAGTTCTTC
CSVGLAGGYNEQFF
>TRBD1|14|TRBV7-9|TRBJ2-7|few
TGTGCCAGCAGCTTAACAGGGGGAGGCTACGAGCAGTACTTC
CASSLTGGGYEQYF
>.|16|TRBV5-4|TRBJ1-2|once
TGTGCCAGCACCTCCCCGGCAGGGAGGAGCAACTATGGCTACACCTTC
CASTSPAGRSNYGYTF
>.|15|TRBV5-1|TRBJ2-7|few
TGCGCCAGCAGGAGTTCGAACAGCTACTCCTACGAGCAGTACTTC
CASRSSNSYSYEQYF
>TRBD1|14|TRBV7-6|TRBJ2-2|.
TGTGCCAGCAGCTTACCCCAGGGGGCCGGGGAGCTGTTTTTT
CASSLPQGAGELFF
>.|15|TRBV5-1|TRBJ2-7|.
TGCGCCAGCGCCACTAATTGGGGGCCGCAATACGAGCAGTACTTC
CASATNWGPQYEQYF
>TRBD1|15|TRBV10-2|TRBJ2-3|.
TGCGCCAGCAGGGACAGGACCCTGGGCACAGATACGCAGTATTTT
CASRDRTLGTDTQYF
>TRBD1|14|TRBV19|TRBJ2-3|.
TGTGCCAGTGCGGACAGGGGGCCCCCAGATACGCAGTATTTT
CASADRGPPDTQYF
>.|15|TRBV15|TRBJ2-3|.
TGTGCCACCAGCAGAGTACCAGTTCCCACAGATACGCAGTATTTT
CATSRVPVPTDTQYF
>.|14|TRBV19|TRBJ2-7|.
TGTGCCAGTAGTAGCCTAGAAGGCTCCTACGAGCAGTACTTC
CASSSLEGSYEQYF
>TRBD2|14|TRBV7-9|TRBJ2-1|.
TGTGCCAGCAGCTCAGGTAGCGGGAGCAATGAGCAGTTCTTC
CASSSGSGSNEQFF
>TRBD2|15|TRBV7-9|TRBJ2-2|.
TGTGCCAGCATCGACGGCGGGGGTATCACCGGGGAGCTGTTTTTT
CASIDGGGITGELFF